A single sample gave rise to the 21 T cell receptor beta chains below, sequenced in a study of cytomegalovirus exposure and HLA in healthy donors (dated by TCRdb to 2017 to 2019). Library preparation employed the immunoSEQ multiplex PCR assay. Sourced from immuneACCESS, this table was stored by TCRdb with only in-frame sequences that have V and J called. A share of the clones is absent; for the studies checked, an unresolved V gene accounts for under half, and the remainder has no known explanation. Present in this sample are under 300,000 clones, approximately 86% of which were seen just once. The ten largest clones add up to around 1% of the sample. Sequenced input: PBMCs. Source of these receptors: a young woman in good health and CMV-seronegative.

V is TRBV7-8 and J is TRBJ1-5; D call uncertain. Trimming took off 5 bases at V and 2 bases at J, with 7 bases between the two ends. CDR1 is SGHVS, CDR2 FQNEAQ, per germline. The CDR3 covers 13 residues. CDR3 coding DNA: TGTGCCAGCAGCCCAGTGGGCAATCAGCCCCAGCATTTT. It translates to CASSPVGNQPQHF.

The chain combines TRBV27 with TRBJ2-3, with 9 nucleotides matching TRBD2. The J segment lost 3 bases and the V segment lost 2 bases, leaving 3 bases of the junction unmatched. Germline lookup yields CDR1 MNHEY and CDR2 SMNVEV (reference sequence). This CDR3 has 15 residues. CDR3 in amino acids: CASSLTAGGTDTQYF. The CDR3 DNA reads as TGTGCCAGCAGTTTAACCGCGGGGGGGACAGATACGCAGTATTTT.

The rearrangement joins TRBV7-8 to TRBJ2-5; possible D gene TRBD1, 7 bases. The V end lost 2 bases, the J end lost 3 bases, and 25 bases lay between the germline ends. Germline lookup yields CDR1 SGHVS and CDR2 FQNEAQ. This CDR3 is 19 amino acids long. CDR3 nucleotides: TGTGCCAGCAGCTTACTTACCCCCGGGTGGGGCAGGGGGGAAGAGACCCAGTACTTC. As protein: CASSLLTPGWGRGEETQYF. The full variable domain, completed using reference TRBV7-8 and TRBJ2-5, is GAGVSQSPRYKVAKRGQDVALRCDPISGHVSLFWYQQALGQGPEFLTYFQNEAQLDKSGLPSDRFFAERPEGSVSTLKIQRTQQEDSAVYLCASSLLTPGWGRGEETQYFGPGTRLLVL.

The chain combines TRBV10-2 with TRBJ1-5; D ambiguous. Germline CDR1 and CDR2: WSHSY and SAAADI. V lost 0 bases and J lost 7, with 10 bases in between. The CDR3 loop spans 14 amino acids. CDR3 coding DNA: TGCGCCAGCAGTGAGTCAGCGGCACTACAGCCCCAGCATTTT. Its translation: CASSESAALQPQHF.

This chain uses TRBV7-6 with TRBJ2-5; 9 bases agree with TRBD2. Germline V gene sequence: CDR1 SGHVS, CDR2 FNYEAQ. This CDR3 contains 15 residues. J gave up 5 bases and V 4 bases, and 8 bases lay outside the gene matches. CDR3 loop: CASSSALAGIETQYF. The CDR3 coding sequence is TGTGCCAGCAGCTCCGCTCTAGCGGGGATTGAGACCCAGTACTTC.

CDR3 sequence (DNA): TGTGCCAGCACCCTGGAGGGCGGGATTAGCAGCTCCTACAATGAGCAGTTCTTC. Protein sequence: CASTLEGGISSSYNEQFF. This rearrangement joins TRBV5-8 to TRBJ2-1; TRBD2 is a possible D gene (6 bases). Trimming cost V 6 bases and J 0 bases, with 22 bases left between them. CDR1 and CDR2 from the germline V gene are SGHTS and YDEGEE. The CDR3 sequence is 18 residues long.

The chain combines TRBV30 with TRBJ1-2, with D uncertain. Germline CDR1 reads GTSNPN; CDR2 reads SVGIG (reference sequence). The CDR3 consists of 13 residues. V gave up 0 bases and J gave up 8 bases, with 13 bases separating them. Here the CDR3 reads CAWSVTTSDGYTF. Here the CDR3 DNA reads TGTGCCTGGAGTGTAACGACATCAGACGGCTACACCTTC.

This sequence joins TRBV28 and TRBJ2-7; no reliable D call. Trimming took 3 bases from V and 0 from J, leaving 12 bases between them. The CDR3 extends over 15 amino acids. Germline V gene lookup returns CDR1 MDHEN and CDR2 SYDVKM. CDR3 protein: CASSLGVFSSYEQYF. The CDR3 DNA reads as TGTGCCAGCAGTTTGGGCGTGTTCAGCTCCTACGAGCAGTACTTC.

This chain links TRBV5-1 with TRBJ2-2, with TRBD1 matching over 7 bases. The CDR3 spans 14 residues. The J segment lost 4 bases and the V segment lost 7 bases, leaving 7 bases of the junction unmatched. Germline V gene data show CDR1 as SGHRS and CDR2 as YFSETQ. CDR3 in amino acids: CASGGQRSTGELFF. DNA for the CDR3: TGCGCCAGCGGGGGACAGAGATCCACCGGGGAGCTGTTTTTT.

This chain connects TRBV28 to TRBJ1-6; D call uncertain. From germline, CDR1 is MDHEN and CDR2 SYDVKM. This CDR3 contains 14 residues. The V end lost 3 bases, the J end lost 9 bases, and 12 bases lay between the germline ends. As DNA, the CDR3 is TGTGCCAGCAGTTTGTGGGGAGATAGTTCACCCCTCCACTTT. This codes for CASSLWGDSSPLHF.

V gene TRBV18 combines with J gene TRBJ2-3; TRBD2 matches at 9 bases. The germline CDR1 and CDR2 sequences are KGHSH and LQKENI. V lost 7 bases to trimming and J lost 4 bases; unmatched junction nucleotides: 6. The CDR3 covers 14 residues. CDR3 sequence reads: CASLRLAEADTQYF. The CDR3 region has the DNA TGTGCCAGCTTACGACTAGCGGAAGCAGATACGCAGTATTTT.

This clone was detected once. The CDR3 reads CASTDPLQGIGEKLFF. CDR3 coding DNA: TGTGCCAGCACTGACCCCTTACAGGGGATAGGTGAAAAACTGTTTTTT. This sequence joins TRBV2 and TRBJ1-4, with 7 bases that match TRBD1. The CDR3 has 16 residues. The V gene's germline CDR1 is SNHLY and CDR2 FYNNEI. Unmatched junction bases numbered 15, after V lost 7 bases and J lost 7 bases.

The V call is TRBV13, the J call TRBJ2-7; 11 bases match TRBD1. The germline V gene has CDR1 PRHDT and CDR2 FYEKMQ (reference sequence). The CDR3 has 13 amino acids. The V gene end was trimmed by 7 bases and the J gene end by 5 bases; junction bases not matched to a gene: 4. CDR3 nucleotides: TGTGCCAGCACCGGGGACAGGGGGAACGAGCAGTACTTC. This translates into CASTGDRGNEQYF.

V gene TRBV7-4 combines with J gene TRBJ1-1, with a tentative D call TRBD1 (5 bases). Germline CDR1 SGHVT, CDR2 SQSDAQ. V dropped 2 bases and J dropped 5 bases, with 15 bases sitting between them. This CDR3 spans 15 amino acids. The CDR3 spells CASSLSPGPGTEAFF. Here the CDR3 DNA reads TGTGCCAGCAGCTTATCGCCAGGCCCAGGGACTGAAGCTTTCTTT.

CDR3 coding DNA: TGTGCCAGCAGCGTAAATGTAGGGGCGGTAACCTACAATGAGCAGTTCTTC. Translation gives CASSVNVGAVTYNEQFF. V is TRBV9 and J is TRBJ2-1; a weak D match, TRBD1 (5 bases). From germline, CDR1 is SGDLS and CDR2 YYNGEE. V was cut by 1 base and J by 2 bases, with 16 bases left in between. The CDR3 loop spans 17 amino acids.

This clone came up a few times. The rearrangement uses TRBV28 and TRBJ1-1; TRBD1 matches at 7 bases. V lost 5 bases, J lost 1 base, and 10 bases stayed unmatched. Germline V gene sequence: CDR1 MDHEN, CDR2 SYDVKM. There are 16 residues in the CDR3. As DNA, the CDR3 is TGTGCCAGCAGTCTACAGGGGAGCGAAAGGAACACTGAAGCTTTCTTT. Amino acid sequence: CASSLQGSERNTEAFF.

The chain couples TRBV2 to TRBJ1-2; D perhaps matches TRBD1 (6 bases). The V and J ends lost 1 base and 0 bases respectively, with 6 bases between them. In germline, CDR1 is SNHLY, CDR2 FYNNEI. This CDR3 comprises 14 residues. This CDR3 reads CASSEGTANYGYTF. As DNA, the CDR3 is TGTGCCAGCAGTGAAGGGACAGCTAACTATGGCTACACCTTC.

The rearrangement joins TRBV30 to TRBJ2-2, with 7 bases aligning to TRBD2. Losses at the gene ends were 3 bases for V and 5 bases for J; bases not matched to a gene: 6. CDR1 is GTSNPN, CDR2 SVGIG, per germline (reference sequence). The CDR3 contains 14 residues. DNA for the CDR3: TGTGCCTGGAGGGGGAGGGGAAAGACCGGGGAGCTGTTTTTT. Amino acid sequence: CAWRGRGKTGELFF. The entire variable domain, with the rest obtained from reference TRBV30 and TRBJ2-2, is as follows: SQTIHQWPATLVQPVGSPLSLECTVEGTSNPNLYWYRQAAGRGLQLLFYSVGIGQISSEVPQNLSASRPQDRQFILSSKKLLLSDSGFYLCAWRGRGKTGELFFGEGSRLTVL.

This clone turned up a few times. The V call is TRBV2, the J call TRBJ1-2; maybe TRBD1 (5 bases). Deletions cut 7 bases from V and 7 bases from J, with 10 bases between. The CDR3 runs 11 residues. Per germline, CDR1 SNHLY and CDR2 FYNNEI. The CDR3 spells CASMGLGGYTF. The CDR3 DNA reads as TGTGCCAGCATGGGGCTCGGTGGCTACACCTTC.

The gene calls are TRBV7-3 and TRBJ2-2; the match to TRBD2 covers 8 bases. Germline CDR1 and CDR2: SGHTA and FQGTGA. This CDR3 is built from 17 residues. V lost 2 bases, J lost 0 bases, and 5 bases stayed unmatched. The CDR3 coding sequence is TGTGCCAGCAGCTTAGGGATTAGCGGGGCGAACACCGGGGAGCTGTTTTTT. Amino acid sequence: CASSLGISGANTGELFF.

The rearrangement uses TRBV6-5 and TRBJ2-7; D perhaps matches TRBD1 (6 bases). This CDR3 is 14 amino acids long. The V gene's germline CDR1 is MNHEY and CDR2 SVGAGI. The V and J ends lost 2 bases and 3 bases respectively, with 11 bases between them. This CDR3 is CASSYGGTNYEQYF. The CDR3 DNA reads TGTGCCAGCAGTTACGGTGGGACAAACTACGAGCAGTACTTC.